These 25 T cell receptor beta chains originate from one sample sequenced in a study of blood T cell repertoires in COVID-19. Sequenced by immunoSEQ multiplex PCR; TCRdb stores in-frame clones only, minus some. The sample consists of about 250,000 clones, 88% of them appearing once. The specimen sequenced was PBMCs or T cells enriched from blood (not recorded which). These receptors came from a woman in her 40s who had been exposed to COVID-19.

The chain uses TRBV7-9 and TRBJ1-3, with D possibly matching TRBD1 (5 bases). There are 14 residues in the CDR3. Per the germline V gene, CDR1 is SEHNR and CDR2 is FQNEAQ (reference sequence). Trimming cost V 5 bases and J 8 bases, with 16 bases left between them. Here the CDR3 reads CASSDAGRGDTIYF. In DNA form, the CDR3 reads TGTGCCAGCAGCGATGCGGGGAGGGGAGACACCATATATTTT.

In the case of this clone: One end of the junction is discordant with germline, which a read error may explain. This chain links TRBV5-1 with TRBJ1-6; possible D gene TRBD1, 6 bases. The CDR3 is 18 amino acids. Germline-derived CDR1 and CDR2 are SGHRS and YFSETQ. The CDR3 here is CASSLQPRGLSYNSPLHF. The CDR3 DNA sequence: TGTGCCAGCAGCTTACAACCCAGGGGTTTGTCCTATAATTCACCCCTCCACTTT. Full variable domain (rest looked up from reference TRBV5-1 and TRBJ1-6): KAGVTQTPRYLIKTRGQQVTLSCSPISGHRSVSWYQQTPGQGLQFLFEYFSETQRNKGNFPGRFSGRQFSNSRSEMNVSTLELGDSALYLCASSLQPRGLSYNSPLHFGNGTRLTVT.

This clone is a singleton in its sample. The CDR3 sequence: CASSLWAGGNNEQFF. The CDR3 nucleotides are TGTGCCAGCAGTTTATGGGCAGGGGGTAACAATGAGCAGTTCTTC. The rearrangement joins TRBV27 to TRBJ2-1, with 7 bases aligning to TRBD1. CDR1 and CDR2 (germline): MNHEY, SMNVEV (reference sequence). This CDR3 region has 15 residues. V shed 1 base, J shed 5 bases, and the junction held 5 bases outside the gene matches.

CDR3 amino acids: CASRTGLSPSPLHF. CDR3 bases: TGTGCCAGCAGAACAGGGCTGAGCCCTTCACCCCTCCACTTT. J is TRBJ1-6 and V is TRBV6-6, with D tentatively TRBD1 (6 bases). Looked up from germline, CDR1 is MNHNY and CDR2 is SVGAGI (reference sequence). The CDR3 contains 14 residues. Trimming pared 6 bases from V and 9 bases from J, leaving 15 bases between.

This chain links TRBV5-8 with TRBJ1-3, with D tentatively TRBD1 (5 bases). With 0 bases removed from V and 0 bases from J, the gap between germline ends came to 10 bases. CDR3 size: 16 residues. The germline CDR1 and CDR2 sequences are SGHTS and YDEGEE. The CDR3 loop reads CASSLGPRGSGNTIYF. The CDR3 nucleotides are TGTGCCAGCAGCTTGGGACCAAGGGGCTCTGGAAACACCATATATTTT.

The rearrangement links TRBV4-3 to TRBJ1-6; unclear D gene. Germline CDR1 LGHNA, CDR2 YSLEER. The CDR3 loop spans 16 amino acids. Trimming took off 0 bases at V and 6 bases at J, with 12 bases between the two ends. The CDR3 spells CASSQDYGSRNSPLHF. The CDR3 DNA is TGCGCCAGCAGCCAAGATTACGGGAGTCGTAATTCACCCCTCCACTTT.

This chain joins TRBV20-1 and TRBJ1-1, with a tentative D call TRBD1 (6 bases). The ends were cut back, 6 bases at V and 12 bases at J, with 14 bases in the middle. Germline V gene lookup returns CDR1 DFQATT and CDR2 SNEGSKA (reference sequence). This CDR3 is built from 10 residues. The CDR3 here is CSARKGETFF. The CDR3 bases are TGCAGTGCGAGAAAGGGGGAAACTTTCTTT.

With regard to this clone: Compared with germline, one end of the junction differs, possibly owing to a read error. The chain employs TRBV5-1 and TRBJ1-2; 10 nucleotides match TRBD1. Germline values: CDR1 SGHRS, CDR2 YFSETQ. This CDR3 has 15 residues. The DNA for the CDR3 is TGTGCCAGCAGAAGCTTCGGACAGGGGGTCGATGGCTACACCTTC. Translating it yields CASRSFGQGVDGYTF.

The rearrangement joins TRBV5-8 to TRBJ2-3, with 7 bases identical to TRBD2. CDR1 and CDR2 (germline): SGHTS, YDEGEE. This CDR3 has 15 residues. V gave up 4 bases and J gave up 5 bases; unmatched junction bases: 10. CDR3 amino acids: CASSLVFGGIDTQYF. CDR3 DNA: TGTGCCAGCAGCCTCGTTTTCGGGGGGATAGATACGCAGTATTTT.

This chain's CDR3 is CASRQTGTGFIHEQFF. CDR3 in DNA: TGTGCCAGCAGACAGACCGGGACAGGGTTTATCCATGAGCAGTTCTTC. The rearrangement joins TRBV28 to TRBJ2-1, with 9 bases identical to TRBD1. Germline lookup yields CDR1 MDHEN and CDR2 SYDVKM. Trimming removed 6 bases from V and 8 bases from J; junction bases left unmatched: 14. The CDR3 is 16 residues long.

The V call is TRBV28, the J call TRBJ1-2; 8 nucleotides align to TRBD1. The V gene end was trimmed by 3 bases and the J gene end by 0 bases; junction bases not matched to a gene: 0. This CDR3 spans 14 amino acids. The V gene's germline CDR1 is MDHEN and CDR2 SYDVKM. The CDR3 loop is CASSLGQANYGYTF. As DNA, the CDR3 is TGTGCCAGCAGTTTGGGACAGGCTAACTATGGCTACACCTTC.

J is TRBJ1-2 and V is TRBV30, with D possibly being TRBD1 (5 bases). Germline V lookup: CDR1 GTSNPN, CDR2 SVGIG (reference sequence). V gave up 8 bases and J gave up 4 bases, with 11 bases separating them. The CDR3 has 11 amino acids. The DNA for the CDR3 is TGTGCCGGTGGACACATCTATGGCTACACCTTC. Translation: CAGGHIYGYTF.

Ten or more counts support this clone. The DNA of the CDR3 is TGTGCCAGCAGCGCACCGGGACAGGGTTATAGCGGGAGGGCCATGGATGAGCAGTTCTTC. Encoded protein: CASSAPGQGYSGRAMDEQFF. This chain connects TRBV11-3 to TRBJ2-1, with 11 nucleotides matching TRBD2. Unmatched junction bases numbered 23, after V lost 5 bases and J lost 8 bases. The length of the CDR3 is 20 residues. Germline CDR1 and CDR2: SGHNT and YENEEA.

This chain joins TRBV3-1 (or the pseudogene TRBV3-2) and TRBJ2-5; 8 bases map to TRBD2. The CDR3 sequence is 15 residues long. V lost 5 bases and J lost 1; bases outside the gene matches: 6. Germline-derived CDR1 and CDR2 are LGHDT and YNNKEL (reference sequence). The CDR3 DNA reads TGTGCCAGCAGCACGTGGACTAGCCCCCAAGAGACCCAGTACTTC. Translating it yields CASSTWTSPQETQYF.

The J gene is TRBJ1-2, the V gene TRBV6-6, with 8 bases aligning to TRBD1. Germline loops: CDR1 MNHNY, CDR2 SVGAGI (reference sequence). V dropped 6 bases and J dropped 2; count of bases not matched to a gene: 8. The CDR3 runs to 15 residues. CDR3 nucleotide sequence: TGTGCCAGCAGACAAGACAGGGGTGGCAACTATGGCTACACCTTC. The encoded protein is CASRQDRGGNYGYTF.

The CDR3 bases are TGTGCCAGCAGCTTGCCCGACAGGACGAACACCGGGGAGCTGTTTTTT. Protein sequence: CASSLPDRTNTGELFF. This chain joins TRBV5-4 and TRBJ2-2; perhaps TRBD1 as D (6 bases). The CDR3 has 16 amino acids. Germline V lookup: CDR1 SGHNT, CDR2 YYREEE (reference sequence). Trimming shortened V by 1 base and J by 0 bases, and 10 bases separated the two germline ends.

The chain recombines TRBV7-8 with TRBJ2-1; the match to TRBD1 covers 8 bases. The CDR3 is made up of 16 amino acids. J was trimmed by 0 bases and V by 7 bases; bases with no gene match: 8. Germline-derived CDR1 and CDR2 are SGHVS and FQNEAQ. The CDR3 DNA follows: TGTGCCAGCAACCCACAGGGGGGTAGCTCCTACAATGAGCAGTTCTTC. Translation gives CASNPQGGSSYNEQFF.

This chain connects TRBV12-2 to TRBJ1-6; the D call in the table, TRBD1, was not verified against the DNA. TRBV12-2 is a pseudogene. The CDR3 is made up of 17 amino acids. The CDR3 sequence: CASRLDRASSYNSPLHF. As DNA, the CDR3 is TGTGCAAGTCGCTTGGACAGGGCGAGCTCCTATAATTCACCCCTCCACTTT.

The rearrangement links TRBV5-4 to TRBJ1-1; the D gene is possibly TRBD1 (5 bases). V lost 1 base and J lost 5, with 9 bases in between. The germline V gene has CDR1 SGHNT and CDR2 YYREEE (reference sequence). The CDR3 spans 13 residues. CDR3 residues: CASSLSTATEAFF. In DNA, the CDR3 is TGTGCCAGCAGCTTGTCGACAGCTACTGAAGCTTTCTTT.

The rearrangement joins TRBV7-2 to TRBJ2-3, with 7 bases lining up with TRBD1. Germline loops: CDR1 SGHTA, CDR2 FQGNSA. CDR3 length: 13 residues. The CDR3 is CATDRASTDTQYF. The DNA for the CDR3 is TGTGCTACAGACAGGGCTAGCACAGATACGCAGTATTTT.

This clone was seen a single time. The rearrangement links TRBV30 to TRBJ1-3; D may be TRBD1 (6 bases). The germline V and J ends were trimmed by 5 bases and 3 bases, with 17 bases remaining between them. The germline CDR1 and CDR2 sequences are GTSNPN and SVGIG (reference sequence). This CDR3 comprises 15 residues. The CDR3 nucleotides read TGTGCCTGGGGGACAAAGTTGGTAGTTGGAAACACCATATATTTT. It encodes CAWGTKLVVGNTIYF.

The gene calls are TRBV9 and TRBJ1-1; 9 positions agree with TRBD1. The ends lost 0 bases at V and 5 bases at J; junction bases unmatched: 11. Germline assignment: CDR1 SGDLS and CDR2 YYNGEE. This CDR3 contains 17 residues. The CDR3 DNA follows: TGTGCCAGCAGCGTAGGGCACCAGAGGACAGGGGCAACTGAAGCTTTCTTT. This encodes CASSVGHQRTGATEAFF.

The chain combines TRBV28 with TRBJ1-3, with D hard to call. The CDR3 contains 19 residues. In germline, CDR1 is MDHEN, CDR2 SYDVKM. The V end lost 4 bases, the J end lost 1 base, and 23 bases lay between the germline ends. The CDR3 sequence: CASSSPLTRGSISGNTIYF. The CDR3 DNA sequence: TGTGCCAGCAGTTCCCCCCTTACTCGGGGATCCATTTCTGGAAACACCATATATTTT.

The genes are TRBV6-5 and TRBJ2-5, with TRBD1 as a possible D gene (5 bases). V shed 1 base and J shed 3 bases, with 6 bases lying between them. In germline, CDR1 is MNHEY, CDR2 SVGAGI. This CDR3 comprises 13 residues. The CDR3: CASSYFREETQYF. In DNA form, the CDR3 reads TGTGCCAGCAGTTACTTCAGGGAAGAGACCCAGTACTTC.

The rearrangement uses TRBV19 and TRBJ1-5, with a possible D match to TRBD1 (5 bases). Germline values: CDR1 LNHDA, CDR2 SQIVND (reference sequence). V lost 6 bases, J lost 0 bases, and 18 bases lay in between. This CDR3 spans 17 amino acids. The DNA of the CDR3 is TGTGCCAGTAGCCCCCGGGGGGTAGGGGATAGCAATCAGCCCCAGCATTTT. Protein: CASSPRGVGDSNQPQHF.